The present entry profiles one TCR beta chain with its context. What it binds is not known. The data are from a study of blood T cells in healthy people across ages. Then a second PCR, running roughly 7 to 11 cycles, was carried out with a sample-barcoded 5' primer and a J-beta primer mix. One entry per CDR3 protein results from TCRdb running MiXCR on the 5' RACE reads. The sample includes 730,000 or so distinct CDR3 sequences, roughly 43% seen only once; the top ten take about 32%. The CDR3 covers 11 residues. Germline values: CDR1 SGHTA, CDR2 FQGTGA. With 2 bases removed from V and 15 bases from J, the gap between germline ends came to 11 bases. General observations from the study: Donor CMV infection status was unknown, possibly confounding age-related changes in expanded clonotypes.

This clonotype originated in a man aged 80 or over in good health. Sequenced: blood. This rearrangement joins TRBV7-3 to TRBJ2-4; D might be TRBD1 (6 bases). The CDR3 bases are TGTGCCAGCAGCTTAGAACAGGGAGTGTACTTC. Translating it yields CASSLEQGVYF.